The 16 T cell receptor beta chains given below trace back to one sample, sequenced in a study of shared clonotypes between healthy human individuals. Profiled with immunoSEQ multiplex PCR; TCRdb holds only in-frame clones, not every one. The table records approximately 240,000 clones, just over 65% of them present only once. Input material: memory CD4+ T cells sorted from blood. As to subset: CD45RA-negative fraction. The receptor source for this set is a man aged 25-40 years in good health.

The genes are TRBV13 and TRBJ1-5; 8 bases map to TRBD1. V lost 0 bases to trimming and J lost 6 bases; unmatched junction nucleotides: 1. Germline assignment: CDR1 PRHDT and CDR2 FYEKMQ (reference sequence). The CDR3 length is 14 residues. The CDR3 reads CASSLGTGAQPQHF. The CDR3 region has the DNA TGTGCCAGCAGCTTAGGGACAGGGGCTCAGCCCCAGCATTTT.

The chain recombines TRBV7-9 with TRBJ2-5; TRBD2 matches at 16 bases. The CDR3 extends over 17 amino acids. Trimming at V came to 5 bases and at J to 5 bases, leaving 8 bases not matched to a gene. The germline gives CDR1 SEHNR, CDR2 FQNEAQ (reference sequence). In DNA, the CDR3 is TGTGCCAGCAGCGTACCGGGACTAGCGGGAGGGGGTGAGACCCAGTACTTC. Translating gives CASSVPGLAGGGETQYF.

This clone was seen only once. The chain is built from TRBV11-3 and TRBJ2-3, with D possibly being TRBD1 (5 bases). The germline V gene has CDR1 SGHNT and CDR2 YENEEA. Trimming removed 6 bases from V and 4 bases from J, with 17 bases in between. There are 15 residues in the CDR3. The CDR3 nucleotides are TGTGCCAGCAGTTCAAGCCCAGGGTGGGCAGATACGCAGTATTTT. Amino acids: CASSSSPGWADTQYF. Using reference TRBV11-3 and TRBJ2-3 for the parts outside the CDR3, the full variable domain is EAGVVQSPRYKIIEKKQPVAFWCNPISGHNTLYWYLQNLGQGPELLIRYENEEAVDDSQLPKDRFSAERLKGVDSTLKIQPAELGDSAVYLCASSSSPGWADTQYFGPGTRLTVL.

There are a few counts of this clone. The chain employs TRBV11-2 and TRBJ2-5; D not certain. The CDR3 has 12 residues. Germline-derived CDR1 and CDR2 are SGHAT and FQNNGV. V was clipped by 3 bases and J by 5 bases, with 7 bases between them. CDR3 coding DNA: TGTGCCAGCAGCTTGTGGGTCGAGACCCAGTACTTC. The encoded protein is CASSLWVETQYF.

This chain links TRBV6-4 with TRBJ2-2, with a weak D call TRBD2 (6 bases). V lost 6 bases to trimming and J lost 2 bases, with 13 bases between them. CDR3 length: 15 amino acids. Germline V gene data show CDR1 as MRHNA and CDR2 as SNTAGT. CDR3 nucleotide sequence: TGTGCCAGCAGCGCACGGGGAGGAAACACCGGGGAGCTGTTTTTT. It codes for CASSARGGNTGELFF.

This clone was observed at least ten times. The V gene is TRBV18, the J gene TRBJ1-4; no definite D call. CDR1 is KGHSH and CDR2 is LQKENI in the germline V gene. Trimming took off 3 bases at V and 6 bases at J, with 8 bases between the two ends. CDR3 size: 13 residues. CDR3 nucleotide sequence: TGTGCCAGCTCACCGCAAGGGCATGAAAAACTGTTTTTT. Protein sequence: CASSPQGHEKLFF.

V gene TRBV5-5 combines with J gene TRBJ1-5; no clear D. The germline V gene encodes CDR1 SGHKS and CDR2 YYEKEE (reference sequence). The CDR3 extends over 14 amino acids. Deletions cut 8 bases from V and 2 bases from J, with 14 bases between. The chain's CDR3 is CASTDGVGNQPQHF. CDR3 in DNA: TGTGCCAGTACCGATGGGGTCGGCAATCAGCCCCAGCATTTT.

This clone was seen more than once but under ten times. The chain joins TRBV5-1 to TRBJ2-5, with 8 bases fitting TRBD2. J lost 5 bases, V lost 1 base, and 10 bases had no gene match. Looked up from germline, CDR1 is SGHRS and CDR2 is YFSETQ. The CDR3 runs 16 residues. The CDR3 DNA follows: TGCGCCAGCAGCTTGACGCTAGCGGGTTTGGGGGAGACCCAGTACTTC. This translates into CASSLTLAGLGETQYF.

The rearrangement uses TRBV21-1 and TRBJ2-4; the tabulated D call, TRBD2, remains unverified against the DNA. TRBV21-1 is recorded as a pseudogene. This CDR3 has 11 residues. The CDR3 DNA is TGTGCCAGCAGTCTTAAAAACATTCAGTACTTC. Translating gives CASSLKNIQYF.

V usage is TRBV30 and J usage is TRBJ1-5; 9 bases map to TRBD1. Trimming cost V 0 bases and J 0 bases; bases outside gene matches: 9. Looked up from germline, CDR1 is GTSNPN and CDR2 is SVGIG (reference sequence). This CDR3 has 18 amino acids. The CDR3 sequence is CAWSVRGQGTYSNQPQHF. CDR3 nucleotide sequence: TGTGCCTGGAGTGTAAGGGGACAGGGAACGTATAGCAATCAGCCCCAGCATTTT.

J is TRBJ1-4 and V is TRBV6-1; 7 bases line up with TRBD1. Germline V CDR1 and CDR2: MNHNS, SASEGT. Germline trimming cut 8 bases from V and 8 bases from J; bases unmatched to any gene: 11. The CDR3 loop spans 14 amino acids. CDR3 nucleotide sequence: TGTGCCAGCTATACAGGGGCCCTTTGGGAAAAACTGTTTTTT. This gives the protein CASYTGALWEKLFF.

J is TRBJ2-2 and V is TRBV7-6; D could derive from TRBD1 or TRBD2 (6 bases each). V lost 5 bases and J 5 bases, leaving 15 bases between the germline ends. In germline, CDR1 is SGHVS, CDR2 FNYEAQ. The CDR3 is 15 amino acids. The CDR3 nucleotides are TGTGCCAGCAGCGAATCGGGGGCTAGGACCGGGGAGCTGTTTTTT. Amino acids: CASSESGARTGELFF.

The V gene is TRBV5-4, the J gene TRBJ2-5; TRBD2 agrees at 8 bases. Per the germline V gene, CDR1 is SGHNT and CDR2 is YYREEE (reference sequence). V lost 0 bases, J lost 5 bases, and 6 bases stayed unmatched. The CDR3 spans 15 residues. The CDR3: CASSLAGTSFETQYF. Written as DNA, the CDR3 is TGTGCCAGCAGCTTGGCCGGGACTAGTTTCGAGACCCAGTACTTC.

CDR3 protein: CASSQDWYSSYNEQFF. The CDR3 DNA sequence: TGCGCCAGCAGCCAAGATTGGTACAGCTCCTACAATGAGCAGTTCTTC. The rearrangement uses TRBV4-1 and TRBJ2-1, with unresolved D. Germline CDR1 reads MGHRA; CDR2 reads YSYEKL. Trimming stripped 0 bases from V and 0 bases from J, with 9 bases between. This CDR3 comprises 16 residues.

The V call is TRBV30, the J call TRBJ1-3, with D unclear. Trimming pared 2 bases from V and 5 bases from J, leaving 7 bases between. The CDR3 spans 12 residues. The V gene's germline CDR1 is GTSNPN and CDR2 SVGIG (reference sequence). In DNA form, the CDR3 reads TGTGCCTGGAGTTCCTTAAGAAACACCATATATTTT. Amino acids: CAWSSLRNTIYF.

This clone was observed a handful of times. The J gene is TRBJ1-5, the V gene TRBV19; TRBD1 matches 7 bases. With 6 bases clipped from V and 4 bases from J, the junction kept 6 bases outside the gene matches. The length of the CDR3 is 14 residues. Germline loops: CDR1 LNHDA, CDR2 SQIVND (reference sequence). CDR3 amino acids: CASSWDRENQPQHF. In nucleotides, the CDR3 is TGTGCCAGTAGCTGGGACAGAGAGAATCAGCCCCAGCATTTT. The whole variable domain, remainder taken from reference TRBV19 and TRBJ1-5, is DGGITQSPKYLFRKEGQNVTLSCEQNLNHDAMYWYRQDPGQGLRLIYYSQIVNDFQKGDIAEGYSVSREKKESFPLTVTSAQKNPTAFYLCASSWDRENQPQHFGDGTRLSIL.